This TCR beta chain was observed in a study of T cell clonotyping in hematopoietic cell transplantation (TCRdb year 2021). As for the study more broadly: In the study, roughly 140 blood samples were gathered from approximately 35 consecutive transplant recipients and their related donors. Patient recruitment ran from 2015 to January 2017, and follow-up continued until late 2020 or death. The full study reports these points: Overlap with donor repertoires was found for only a small fraction of recipient repertoires, with over 97% found to appear de novo at the given depth. Broader TCR repertoire diversity after transplant was predicted by Inverse Simpson Index values from donors and from recipients before transplant. The sample size was limited, and because cells were not sorted, the contributions of CD4 and CD8 repertoires could not be separated. A decrease in recipient TCR diversity was observed after transplant, and a progressive increase in pathologically expanded clonotypes was seen from day 30 to day 180.

Read against the paper, the sample's time point label means: 100 days after allo-HCT. Blood samples were obtained from recipients approximately 28 days before transplant and at days 30, 100 and 180 after transplant. Using Nuclei Lysis Solution, genomic DNA was extracted from unfractionated peripheral blood mononuclear cells that were either fresh or cryopreserved. Including the terminal cysteine and phenylalanine, the CDR3 comprises 16 residues. Of all the DNA, just the CDR3 is kept, 48 bases in frame from base 1. The germline V gene (reference sequence) yields SGHNT for CDR1 and YYREEE for CDR2. Trimming takes 0 bases from V and 4 bases from J, and the germline ends sit 13 bases apart. The immunoSEQ assay, a bias-controlled multiplex PCR using V- and J-specific primers, was used to amplify TCR beta CDR3 regions from genomic DNA. In a second PCR step, the CDR3 amplicons were tagged with a proprietary barcode plus Illumina adapter sequences. An Illumina MiSeq instrument was used to sequence the CDR3 libraries. As for the original processing: Export and quality control were done with immunoSEQ Analyzer 3.0, while downstream analyses used R Bioconductor and Immunarch. Only productive rearrangements within the normalized downsampled data set were used in the calculation of repertoire metrics. In the normalized cohort, a clonotype counted as pathologically expanded if the clonotype was larger than 5 templates. The Inverse Simpson Index served as the measure of repertoire diversity. The non-normalized data set was used for CMV-specificity analyses so that all clonotypes could be captured. Not all clones reach the TCRdb copy of this immuneACCESS table, which keeps in-frame sequences only. Checked studies attribute under half of the gap to unresolved V genes and leave the rest unexplained. Clone size and the V and J calls come from that table; the DNA yielded D and trimming. The sample records some 29,000 clones, 92% of which are singletons. The biggest ten clones account for approximately 12% of the sample.

Turning to this clone: The target of this receptor is not known. No per-base quality is available; no much larger clone lies one base away.

The origin of this receptor is a female patient aged 50-60 years who had an allogeneic stem cell transplant from a related donor, so the T cells may come from the graft donor. Some clones in this sample may be carry-over from other donors' samples. The sample was PBMCs, taken 100 days after allogeneic stem cell transplant. The rearranged segments are TRBV5-4 and TRBJ1-4, and perhaps TRBD1 as D gene, on 6 matching bases. CDR3 loop: CASSLDAGAGNEKLFF. At the DNA level, the sequence is TGTGCCAGCAGCTTGGATGCGGGGGCCGGTAATGAAAAACTGTTTTTT.